This is a list of T cell receptor beta chains from one sample in a study of cytomegalovirus exposure and HLA in healthy donors. Clones were read by immunoSEQ multiplex PCR, and TCRdb kept only the in-frame ones, dropping some. The table has nearly 110,000 clones, roughly 82% seen once. The source material was PBMCs. These TCRs come from a man in his thirties or forties in good health and CMV-seropositive. Both conserved end residues are part of each CDR3. The D gene is left open where the match is weak. Size is omitted from some rows. Given values are once, few, many or a class for expanded clones.

V: TRBV5-1
size: -
D: -
J: TRBJ2-2
CDR3: CASSLMGSGVAAGELFF
DNA: TGCGCCAGCAGCTTGATGGGCTCAGGGGTGGCCGCCGGGGAGCTGTTTTTT

V: TRBV2
size: few
D: -
J: TRBJ2-4
CDR3: CASSGTEVNSQYF
DNA: TGTGCCAGCAGTGGGACAGAAGTAAACAGTCAGTACTTC

V: TRBV6-1
size: -
D: TRBD2
J: TRBJ2-1
CDR3: CASRPSSGAYNEQFF
DNA: TGTGCCAGCAGGCCGTCTAGCGGGGCCTACAATGAGCAGTTCTTC

V: TRBV13
size: -
D: -
J: TRBJ2-3
CDR3: CASSLAELGKSDTQYF
DNA: TGTGCCAGCAGCTTAGCCGAACTAGGTAAATCAGATACGCAGTATTTT

V: TRBV27
size: once
D: -
J: TRBJ1-4
CDR3: CASSLSGTYNEKLFF
DNA: TGTGCCAGCAGTTTAAGTGGGACTTATAATGAAAAACTGTTTTTT

V: TRBV6-6
size: -
D: -
J: TRBJ1-3
CDR3: CASSWREGRNTIYF
DNA: TGTGCCAGCAGTTGGAGGGAAGGTAGAAACACCATATATTTT

V: TRBV5-1
size: once
D: -
J: TRBJ1-2
CDR3: CASSVPTGMDGYTF
DNA: TGCGCCAGCAGCGTGCCTACAGGGATGGATGGCTACACCTTC

V: TRBV12-5
size: -
D: -
J: TRBJ1-5
CDR3: CASVQGWDQPQHF
DNA: TGTGCTAGTGTTCAGGGTTGGGATCAGCCCCAGCATTTT

V: TRBV5-1
size: -
D: TRBD1
J: TRBJ2-2
CDR3: CASSLAGTGNTGELFF
DNA: TGCGCCAGCAGCTTGGCCGGGACAGGGAACACCGGGGAGCTGTTTTTT

V: TRBV11-2
size: -
D: TRBD2
J: TRBJ2-7
CDR3: CASSFAGRVSGYEQYF
DNA: TGTGCCAGCAGCTTCGCGGGGAGGGTCAGCGGGTACGAGCAGTACTTC

V: TRBV5-4
size: -
D: TRBD1
J: TRBJ2-7
CDR3: CASPGRTGASYEQYF
DNA: TGTGCCAGCCCTGGGAGGACAGGGGCCTCCTACGAGCAGTACTTC

V: TRBV5-6
size: few
D: -
J: TRBJ2-6
CDR3: CAGRSSGANVLTF
DNA: TGTGCCGGAAGGAGCTCTGGGGCCAACGTCCTGACTTTC

V: TRBV7-2
size: -
D: TRBD1
J: TRBJ1-6
CDR3: CASSSPGTGYSPLHF
DNA: TGTGCCAGCAGCTCCCCCGGGACAGGGTACTCACCCCTCCACTTT

V: TRBV5-6
size: -
D: -
J: TRBJ2-7
CDR3: CASKPLTRTHEQYF
DNA: TGTGCCAGCAAACCCCTTACTAGGACCCACGAGCAGTACTTC

V: TRBV11-2
size: -
D: TRBD2
J: TRBJ2-1
CDR3: CASSSGLAGGDNEQFF
DNA: TGTGCCAGCAGCTCGGGGCTAGCGGGGGGGGACAATGAGCAGTTCTTC

V: TRBV30
size: -
D: -
J: TRBJ2-7
CDR3: CAWSDAGSSSEQYF
DNA: TGTGCCTGGAGTGATGCAGGGTCTAGTTCCGAGCAGTACTTC

V: TRBV6-1
size: -
D: TRBD1
J: TRBJ2-2
CDR3: CASSVKQPAGGKTGELFF
DNA: TGTGCCAGCAGTGTCAAGCAGCCGGCAGGGGGCAAGACCGGGGAGCTGTTTTTT

V: TRBV18
size: once
D: TRBD1
J: TRBJ1-6
CDR3: CASSVDRGITLHF
DNA: TGTGCCAGCTCCGTGGACAGGGGGATCACCCTCCACTTT

V: TRBV5-1
size: -
D: -
J: TRBJ1-4
CDR3: CASSLAQGNEKLFF
DNA: TGCGCCAGCAGCTTGGCGCAGGGCAACGAAAAACTGTTTTTT

V: TRBV7-9
size: -
D: TRBD1
J: TRBJ1-2
CDR3: CASNEPGQGGFGGYTF
DNA: TGTGCCAGCAACGAACCGGGACAGGGAGGTTTCGGTGGCTACACCTTC

V: TRBV2
size: few
D: TRBD1
J: TRBJ2-2
CDR3: CASRGQTRSGELFF
DNA: TGTGCCAGCAGGGGACAGACCCGCAGCGGGGAGCTGTTTTTT

V: TRBV19
size: -
D: TRBD1
J: TRBJ1-6
CDR3: CASSPGQGVSPLHF
DNA: TGTGCCAGTAGTCCGGGACAGGGTGTCTCACCCCTCCACTTT

V: TRBV30
size: -
D: TRBD1
J: TRBJ1-4
CDR3: CAWMPQGEDEKLFF
DNA: TGTGCCTGGATGCCCCAGGGGGAAGATGAAAAACTGTTTTTT

V: TRBV2
size: -
D: -
J: TRBJ2-1
CDR3: CASSSLNSVGEQFF
DNA: TGTGCCAGCAGTTCCCTTAATAGCGTGGGTGAGCAGTTCTTC

V: TRBV29-1
size: -
D: TRBD1
J: TRBJ2-5
CDR3: CSVVRGRQETQYF
DNA: TGCAGCGTTGTCAGGGGGCGGCAAGAGACCCAGTACTTC

V: TRBV11-1
size: once
D: TRBD1
J: TRBJ1-2
CDR3: CASSRSDRDNYGYTF
DNA: TGTGCCAGCAGCCGTAGTGACAGGGATAACTATGGCTACACCTTC

V: TRBV6-1
size: -
D: -
J: TRBJ1-5
CDR3: CASSESGYSNQPQHF
DNA: TGTGCCAGCAGTGAATCAGGGTATAGCAATCAGCCCCAGCATTTT

V: TRBV19
size: -
D: -
J: TRBJ1-4
CDR3: CASRVQATNEKLFF
DNA: TGTGCCAGTAGGGTTCAGGCAACTAATGAAAAACTGTTTTTT

V: TRBV6-5
size: -
D: -
J: TRBJ2-6
CDR3: CASSSVSGANVLTF
DNA: TGTGCCAGCAGTTCCGTCTCTGGGGCCAACGTCCTGACTTTC

V: TRBV4-1
size: -
D: -
J: TRBJ1-5
CDR3: CASSQGPSNQPQHF
DNA: TGCGCCAGCAGTCAAGGTCCGAGCAATCAGCCCCAGCATTTT